Described below is a single T cell receptor (beta chain) sequence and its context. Its matching antigen is unknown. Germline V gene data show CDR1 as SGHNT and CDR2 as YYREEE (reference sequence). The CDR3 has 14 residues. V was trimmed by 2 bases and J by 3 bases, leaving 12 bases between them. Thyroid surgery was performed in patients who had received no treatment beforehand. This entry comes from a study of metastatic and nonmetastatic thyroid tumors. Study background: It was across blood and tumor or nodule tissue from malignant and benign thyroid patients that repertoires were compared.

Study-level findings and limits: It was reported that TCR beta diversity was significantly higher in malignant thyroid tumors than benign nodules, in blood and tumor.

Original data processing: To classify distant metastasis in papillary thyroid cancer, a model was built from CDR3 differences across clinicopathological groups. TCRdb called clones again from the PCR reads with MiXCR. TCRdb's processing, not the study's, gives the V and J calls here. Of approximately 7,000 clones in the sample, about 18% were seen once. This chain connects TRBV5-4 to TRBJ2-7, with no clear D. This clonotype was obtained from a male donor with papillary thyroid cancer or a benign thyroid nodule (not recorded which). Some clones in this sample may be carry-over from other donors' samples. Sequencing input: adjacent normal tissue. The DNA for the CDR3 is TGTGCCAGCAGCTTCTGGCCGAGCGTCTACGAGCAGTACTTC. Translation: CASSFWPSVYEQYF.